This TCR beta chain was sequenced for a study of blood T cells in healthy people across ages. A second PCR of roughly 7 to 11 cycles used a sample-barcoded 5' primer and a J-beta primer mix. TCRdb re-derived calls from the 5' RACE reads in MiXCR, one entry per CDR3 protein. The repertoire consists of around 1.5 million distinct CDR3 sequences, with 30% to 40% occurring once and the leading ten covering roughly 12%. Per germline, CDR1 DFQATT and CDR2 SNEGSKA (reference sequence). The CDR3 spans 14 residues. V was clipped by 4 bases and J by 7 bases; unmatched bases: 7. The receptor's source is a woman younger than 45 in good health. The chain has TRBV20-1 and TRBJ2-3, with 11 bases aligning to TRBD2. The sequenced sample consisted of blood. DNA for the CDR3: TGCAGTGCTACCCGACTAGCGGGGTCGAATACGCAGTATTTT. It translates to CSATRLAGSNTQYF.